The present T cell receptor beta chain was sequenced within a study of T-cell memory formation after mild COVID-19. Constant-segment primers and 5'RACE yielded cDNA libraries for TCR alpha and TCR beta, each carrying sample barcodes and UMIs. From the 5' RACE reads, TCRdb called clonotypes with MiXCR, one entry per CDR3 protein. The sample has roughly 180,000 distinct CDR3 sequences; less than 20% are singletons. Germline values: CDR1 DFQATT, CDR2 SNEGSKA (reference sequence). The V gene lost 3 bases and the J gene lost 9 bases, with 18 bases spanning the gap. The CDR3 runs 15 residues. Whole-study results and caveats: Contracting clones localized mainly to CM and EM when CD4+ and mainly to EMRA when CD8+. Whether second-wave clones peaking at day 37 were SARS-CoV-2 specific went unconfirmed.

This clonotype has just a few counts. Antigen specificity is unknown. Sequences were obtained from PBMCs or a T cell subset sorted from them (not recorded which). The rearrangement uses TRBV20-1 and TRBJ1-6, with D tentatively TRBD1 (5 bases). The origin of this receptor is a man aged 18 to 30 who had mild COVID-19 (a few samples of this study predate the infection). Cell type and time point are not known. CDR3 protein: CSARPSDGGTSPLHF. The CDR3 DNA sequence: TGCAGTGCTAGGCCCTCCGACGGAGGGACTTCACCCCTCCACTTT.